Each of the 17 T cell receptor beta chains below was sequenced from the same sample in a study of blood T cell repertoires in COVID-19. Here immunoSEQ multiplex PCR was the method, and the copy in TCRdb shows in-frame clones only, minus some. The sample records about 260,000 clones, around 89% being singletons. Sequences were obtained from peripheral blood. The receptors originated from a man aged 55 to 70 who had recovered from COVID-19.

This clone was seen once. This rearrangement joins TRBV25-1 to TRBJ2-1; 12 nucleotides line up with TRBD2. V was pared by 3 bases and J by 3 bases, with 6 bases of the junction left unmatched. Germline CDR1 reads MGHDK; CDR2 reads SYGVNS. The CDR3 sequence is 17 residues long. CDR3 sequence (DNA): TGTGCCAGCAGTGATCGACTAGCGGGGGCCAACTACAATGAGCAGTTCTTC. This codes for CASSDRLAGANYNEQFF.

CDR3 bases: TGTGCCAGCAGCCGTAAGGGACTAGCGGGGGGGCGGTCTTACGAGCAGTACTTC. Translated, it gives CASSRKGLAGGRSYEQYF. This chain joins TRBV7-2 and TRBJ2-7; 16 bases match TRBD2. The J segment lost 4 bases and the V segment lost 5 bases, leaving 11 bases of the junction unmatched. From germline, CDR1 is SGHTA and CDR2 FQGNSA. The CDR3 loop spans 18 amino acids.

This chain joins TRBV28 and TRBJ1-2; possible D gene TRBD1, 5 bases. Germline V gives CDR1 MDHEN, CDR2 SYDVKM. The CDR3 consists of 14 residues. Trimming cost V 4 bases and J 3 bases, with 12 bases left between them. The CDR3 is CASSWEGTDYGYTF. The DNA for the CDR3 is TGTGCCAGCAGTTGGGAGGGGACGGACTATGGCTACACCTTC.

The V gene is TRBV11-2, the J gene TRBJ1-2; D is possibly TRBD1 (5 bases). Trimming cost V 0 bases and J 1 base, with 6 bases left between them. The germline V gene has CDR1 SGHAT and CDR2 FQNNGV. CDR3 length: 14 residues. The CDR3 is CASSLEDSNYGYTF. The CDR3 nucleotides read TGTGCCAGCAGCTTAGAAGACAGTAACTATGGCTACACCTTC.

The chain couples TRBV3-1 (or the pseudogene TRBV3-2) to TRBJ2-5; 8 positions match TRBD2. After removal of 0 bases from V and 2 bases from J, the junction contained 11 bases not matched to a gene. The CDR3 length is 18 residues. CDR1 is LGHDT, CDR2 YNNKEL, per germline (reference sequence). CDR3 residues: CASSQEFAGGPIQETQYF. The CDR3 region has the DNA TGTGCCAGCAGCCAAGAGTTTGCGGGGGGCCCCATACAAGAGACCCAGTACTTC.

CDR3 loop: CAWRYRQGGEKLFF. The CDR3 nucleotides are TGTGCCTGGAGATACCGACAGGGTGGGGAAAAACTGTTTTTT. The rearrangement links TRBV30 to TRBJ1-4; 7 nucleotides align to TRBD1. Per germline, CDR1 GTSNPN and CDR2 SVGIG (reference sequence). V dropped 3 bases and J dropped 8; count of bases not matched to a gene: 9. CDR3 size: 14 residues.

V is TRBV5-6 and J is TRBJ1-3; TRBD1 might be the D (5 bases). CDR3 length equals 14 residues. CDR1 SGHDT and CDR2 YYEEEE come from the germline V gene. The V end lost 0 bases, the J end lost 2 bases, and 6 bases lay between the germline ends. The CDR3 nucleotides read TGTGCCAGCAGCTTGGGGGGCACTGGAAACACCATATATTTT. Its protein product is CASSLGGTGNTIYF. The whole variable domain, remainder taken from reference TRBV5-6 and TRBJ1-3, is DAGVTQSPTHLIKTRGQQVTLRCSPKSGHDTVSWYQQALGQGPQFIFQYYEEEERQRGNFPDRFSGHQFPNYSSELNVNALLLGDSALYLCASSLGGTGNTIYFGEGSWLTVV.

The chain links TRBV6-5 to TRBJ1-1; 7 bases match TRBD1. After removal of 6 bases from V and 4 bases from J, the junction contained 11 bases not matched to a gene. Germline V gene lookup returns CDR1 MNHEY and CDR2 SVGAGI. The CDR3 is 15 residues long. CDR3 in DNA: TGTGCCAGCAGGGCAGACAGGGTCGGGACCACTGAAGCTTTCTTT. Its protein is CASRADRVGTTEAFF.

The chain carries TRBV18 and TRBJ1-1, with 8 nucleotides matching TRBD1. Losses at the gene ends were 4 bases for V and 4 bases for J; bases not matched to a gene: 5. The CDR3 has 14 amino acids. Germline CDR1 KGHSH, CDR2 LQKENI. CDR3 in amino acids: CASSRGQGGTEAFF. CDR3 sequence (DNA): TGTGCCAGCTCACGAGGACAGGGTGGCACTGAAGCTTTCTTT.

This rearrangement joins TRBV7-8 to TRBJ1-6, with a possible D match to TRBD1 (5 bases). The germline CDR1 and CDR2 sequences are SGHVS and FQNEAQ. This CDR3 is built from 17 residues. With 4 bases removed from V and 8 bases from J, the gap between germline ends came to 21 bases. CDR3 loop: CASSSRARGGEHSPLHF. The DNA of the CDR3 is TGTGCCAGCAGCTCTAGGGCCCGGGGGGGAGAGCATTCACCCCTCCACTTT.

The genes are TRBV14 and TRBJ1-1; D is ambiguous. The CDR3 totals 14 residues. Germline V gives CDR1 SGHDN, CDR2 FVKESK. Deletions cut 0 bases from V and 5 bases from J, with 10 bases between. The CDR3 sequence: CASSQEILSTEAFF. CDR3 nucleotides: TGTGCCAGCAGCCAAGAGATATTGAGTACTGAAGCTTTCTTT. Using reference TRBV14 and TRBJ1-1 for the parts outside the CDR3, the full variable domain is EAGVTQFPSHSVIEKGQTVTLRCDPISGHDNLYWYRRVMGKEIKFLLHFVKESKQDESGMPNNRFLAERTGGTYSTLKVQPAELEDSGVYFCASSQEILSTEAFFGQGTRLTVV.

The chain carries TRBV28 and TRBJ1-6; a weak D match, TRBD1 (6 bases). CDR1 and CDR2 (germline): MDHEN, SYDVKM. The length of the CDR3 is 17 residues. V was shortened by 2 bases and J by 8 bases, with 19 bases between the two germline ends. The CDR3 nucleotides read TGTGCCAGCAGTTTAGGGACTGGCGGGGGCGGTTATTCACCCCTCCACTTT. This translates into CASSLGTGGGGYSPLHF.

A single count supports this clone. The sample holds other DNA sequences that translate to the same CDR3. The chain links TRBV5-4 to TRBJ2-1; the match to TRBD2 covers 9 bases. The CDR3 runs to 15 residues. Unmatched junction bases numbered 6, after V lost 1 base and J lost 7 bases. The germline gives CDR1 SGHNT, CDR2 YYREEE (reference sequence). The CDR3 region is CASSLLAGGPNEQFF. DNA of the CDR3: TGTGCCAGCAGCTTGCTCGCGGGGGGGCCGAATGAGCAGTTCTTC.

The chain carries TRBV9 and TRBJ2-5; D may be TRBD1 (6 bases). Germline V gene lookup returns CDR1 SGDLS and CDR2 YYNGEE. The CDR3 totals 13 residues. The ends were cut back, 3 bases at V and 5 bases at J, with 11 bases in the middle. The CDR3 region has the DNA TGTGCCAGCAGCGACAGGGTGAGGGAGACCCAGTACTTC. Translated: CASSDRVRETQYF.

V usage is TRBV14 and J usage is TRBJ2-3; tentatively, D is TRBD2 (6 bases). Germline V lookup: CDR1 SGHDN, CDR2 FVKESK. The V and J ends lost 3 bases and 6 bases respectively, with 13 bases between them. This CDR3 has 14 amino acids. The CDR3 sequence: CASSHGTWGDTQYF. CDR3 DNA: TGTGCCAGCAGCCACGGGACTTGGGGGGATACGCAGTATTTT.

The rearrangement links TRBV4-2 to TRBJ2-7, with 10 bases identical to TRBD2. Germline CDR1 and CDR2: LGHNA and YNFKEQ. The length of the CDR3 is 18 residues. The V and J ends lost 4 bases and 1 base, in that order; junction bases with no gene match: 13. The CDR3 region is CASSPSQVELAGSYEQYF. DNA for the CDR3: TGTGCCAGCAGCCCCTCTCAGGTGGAACTAGCGGGGTCCTACGAGCAGTACTTC.

The sample holds one count of this clone. The CDR3 reads CASSEYGGGGMASPLHF. CDR3 sequence (DNA): TGTGCCAGCAGTGAATATGGTGGGGGGGGAATGGCTTCACCCCTCCACTTT. The rearrangement links TRBV25-1 to TRBJ1-6; possibly TRBD1 for D (5 bases). The ends were cut back, 0 bases at V and 9 bases at J, with 18 bases in the middle. CDR1 MGHDK and CDR2 SYGVNS come from the germline V gene. This CDR3 comprises 17 residues. The full variable domain, completed using reference TRBV25-1 and TRBJ1-6, is EADIYQTPRYLVIGTGKKITLECSQTMGHDKMYWYQQDPGMELHLIHYSYGVNSTEKGDLSSESTVSRIRTEHFPLTLESARPSHTSQYLCASSEYGGGGMASPLHFGNGTRLTVT.